These T cell receptor beta chains were read from a single sample in a study of technical replicates of blood from a handful of donors. Some clones are missing from TCRdb's copy, which holds only in-frame ones; the method was immunoSEQ multiplex PCR. In the table there are 60,000 to 90,000 clones, approximately 97% of which are singletons. The specimen was T cells isolated from PBMCs. Source of these receptors: a human donor in good health. Each CDR3 is given with its conserved first and last residue. The order of the fields is CDR3 protein, CDR3 DNA, V gene, J gene, D gene, clone size. D genes are given only for firm matches. Expanded clones get a size class; other rows say once, few or many, or leave the size out.

CDR3: CASSSRLSKGGYNEQFF; DNA: TGTGCCAGCAGCTCACGCCTTTCTAAGGGAGGCTACAATGAGCAGTTCTTC; V: TRBV11-2; J: TRBJ2-1; D: .; size: .
CDR3: CASRRDYEQYF; DNA: TGTGCCAGCAGGAGGGACTACGAGCAGTACTTC; V: TRBV2; J: TRBJ2-7; D: .; size: .
CDR3: CASSSPREFSYEQYF; DNA: TGTGCCAGCAGCTCCCCCCGGGAATTCTCCTACGAGCAGTACTTC; V: TRBV5-4; J: TRBJ2-7; D: .; size: .
CDR3: CASSKQGGDTGELFF; DNA: TGCGCCAGCAGCAAACAGGGAGGGGACACCGGGGAGCTGTTTTTT; V: TRBV5-1; J: TRBJ2-2; D: .; size: .
CDR3: CASCSPGTSEETQYF; DNA: TGCGCCAGCTGTTCTCCCGGGACTAGCGAAGAGACCCAGTACTTC; V: TRBV5-1; J: TRBJ2-5; D: TRBD2; size: .
CDR3: CASSSIDTGNTEAFF; DNA: TGTGCCAGCAGCTCAATAGATACAGGGAACACTGAAGCTTTCTTT; V: TRBV11-1; J: TRBJ1-1; D: .; size: .
CDR3: CASSQDESAGNTIYF; DNA: TGCGCCAGCAGCCAAGACGAGAGCGCTGGAAACACCATATATTTT; V: TRBV4-1; J: TRBJ1-3; D: .; size: .
CDR3: CASSSGFSGNTIYF; DNA: TGTGCCAGCAGTTCGGGGTTCTCTGGAAACACCATATATTTT; V: TRBV2; J: TRBJ1-3; D: .; size: .
CDR3: CASSLDRGETEAFF; DNA: TGTGCCAGCAGTCTGGACAGAGGTGAGACTGAAGCTTTCTTT; V: TRBV6-6; J: TRBJ1-1; D: .; size: .
CDR3: CATSRDLGMGGILGEQFF; DNA: TGTGCCACCAGCAGAGATTTGGGTATGGGCGGGATATTGGGTGAGCAGTTCTTC; V: TRBV15; J: TRBJ2-1; D: .; size: .
CDR3: CASSFGGEGQYEQYF; DNA: TGTGCCAGTAGTTTTGGGGGGGAGGGCCAGTACGAGCAGTACTTC; V: TRBV19; J: TRBJ2-7; D: TRBD2; size: .
CDR3: CASSYSFMSGTEAFF; DNA: TGTGCCAGCAGTTACTCTTTTATGTCGGGGACTGAAGCTTTCTTT; V: TRBV6-5; J: TRBJ1-1; D: .; size: .
CDR3: CAGSAGGPTDTQYF; DNA: TGTGCCGGAAGCGCGGGGGGGCCAACAGATACGCAGTATTTT; V: TRBV2; J: TRBJ2-3; D: TRBD2; size: once
CDR3: CASSDTGWEQGFGKEQFF; DNA: TGTGCCAGCAGCGATACTGGTTGGGAACAGGGGTTCGGGAAAGAGCAGTTCTTC; V: TRBV5-6; J: TRBJ2-1; D: TRBD1; size: .
CDR3: CASSYWEGETQYF; DNA: TGTGCCAGCAGTTACTGGGAGGGAGAGACCCAGTACTTC; V: TRBV6-5; J: TRBJ2-5; D: TRBD2; size: .
CDR3: CASSLLRGTEAFF; DNA: TGTGCCAGCAGCTTACTCAGGGGGACTGAAGCTTTCTTT; V: TRBV7-2; J: TRBJ1-1; D: TRBD1; size: .
CDR3: CASSNQQGHEQYF; DNA: TGTGCCAGCAGCAACCAGCAGGGCCACGAGCAGTACTTC; V: TRBV5-5; J: TRBJ2-7; D: .; size: .